The rows below give T cell receptor beta chains drawn from one sample of a study of T cells in Graves' hyperthyroidism and ophthalmopathy. Using its own MiXCR run on the multiplex PCR reads, TCRdb lists one record per CDR3 protein. The sample contains under 400,000 distinct CDR3 sequences, roughly 18% of which appear only once. The sample comprised blood. All receptors derive from a woman between 35 and 50 years old with Graves' ophthalmopathy. The CDR3 runs from the conserved cysteine through the conserved F or W. The order of the fields is D gene, J gene, V gene, clone size, CDR3 protein, CDR3 DNA. D genes are given only for firm matches. Clone size is stated in some rows and not others, as once, few, many or a class when expanded.

>NA|TRBJ1-3|TRBV11-2|few
CASSSRGGDSGNTIYF
TGTGCCAGCAGCTCGAGGGGCGGTGACTCGGGAAACACCATATATTTT
>TRBD2|TRBJ2-2|TRBV11-2|many
CASSFVWEGGELFF
TGTGCCAGCAGCTTCGTTTGGGAGGGCGGGGAGCTGTTTTTT
>TRBD2|TRBJ2-7|TRBV6-2/TRBV6-3|many
CASSYQLAGFSYEQYF
TGTGCCAGCAGTTACCAACTAGCGGGGTTCTCCTACGAGCAGTACTTC
>NA|TRBJ1-1|TRBV6-5|many
CASSRDILEAFF
TGTGCCAGCAGCCGTGACATCCTCGAAGCTTTCTTT
>NA|TRBJ1-2|TRBV28|many
CASTGGGDGYTF
TGTGCCAGCACTGGGGGTGGCGATGGCTACACCTTC
>NA|TRBJ2-5|TRBV12-3/TRBV12-4|many
CASSPGRETAQYF
TGTGCCAGCAGTCCGGGACGGGAGACGGCCCAGTACTTC
>NA|TRBJ1-5|TRBV6-2/TRBV6-3|few
CASRFSRVLKWQPQPF
TGTGCCAGCAGATTCTCCCGGGTCCTAAAGTGGCAGCCCCAGCCTTTT
>TRBD2|TRBJ2-3|TRBV2|many
CASSLAGSTDTQYF
TGTGCCAGCAGTTTAGCGGGGAGCACAGATACGCAGTATTTT
>NA|TRBJ1-1|TRBV27|many
CASSLFGEAFF
TGTGCCAGCAGCTTATTTGGTGAAGCTTTCTTT
>NA|TRBJ1-2|TRBV7-2|many
CASSVTWDYGYTF
TGTGCCAGCAGCGTGACGTGGGACTATGGCTACACCTTC
>NA|TRBJ2-7|TRBV20-1|many
CSARRQGPPEQYF
TGCAGTGCTAGGCGCCAAGGACCCCCCGAGCAGTACTTC
>NA|TRBJ2-7|TRBV13|many
CASSPGTWTYEQYF
TGTGCCAGCAGCCCCGGGACTTGGACCTACGAGCAGTACTTC
>TRBD2|TRBJ2-4|TRBV29-1|many
CSVEFLAGDIQYF
TGCAGCGTTGAATTCCTAGCGGGAGACATTCAGTACTTC
>NA|TRBJ2-3|TRBV5-1|many
CASSAQLAGSADTQYF
TGCGCCAGCAGCGCGCAACTAGCCGGCTCGGCAGATACGCAGTATTTT
>TRBD1|TRBJ1-5|TRBV4-3|few
CASSQAPVGTATNQPQHF
TGCGCCAGCAGCCAAGCCCCGGTGGGGACAGCGACCAATCAGCCCCAGCATTTT
>NA|TRBJ1-3|TRBV7-6|many
CASSLEAAGNTIYF
TGTGCCAGCAGCTTAGAGGCAGCTGGAAACACCATATATTTT
>TRBD2|TRBJ2-7|TRBV28|NA
CASSFSGLVYEQYF
TGTGCCAGCAGTTTCAGCGGACTAGTCTACGAGCAGTACTTC
>NA|TRBJ1-1|TRBV2|many
CASSAITRLFEAFF
TGTGCCAGCAGTGCCATAACACGGCTATTTGAAGCTTTCTTT
>NA|TRBJ1-2|TRBV6-2/TRBV6-3|NA
CASIGDIRLNYGYIF
TGTGCCAGCATCGGGGACATCCGCTTAAACTATGGCTACATCTTC
>TRBD1|TRBJ2-7|TRBV11-2|many
CASSGGTGTSEQYF
TGTGCCAGCAGCGGGGGGACAGGGACGTCCGAGCAGTACTTC
>TRBD1|TRBJ2-6|TRBV28|many
CASSFATGTFSGANVLTF
TGTGCCAGCAGTTTCGCGACAGGGACGTTCTCTGGGGCCAACGTCCTGACTTTC
>NA|TRBJ1-1|TRBV19|many
CASISPAWRLGDLTQRAFF
TGTGCCAGTATTTCCCCCGCTTGGAGGCTTGGGGATTTAACCCAACGAGCTTTCTTT
>NA|TRBJ2-7|TRBV4-1|many
CASSVRDPSYEQYF
TGCGCCAGCAGCGTCCGGGACCCCTCCTACGAGCAGTACTTC
>TRBD1|TRBJ1-2|TRBV15|NA
CATSRDVTGDGYTF
TGTGCCACCAGCAGAGATGTGACAGGGGATGGCTACACCTTC
>TRBD1|TRBJ2-7|TRBV6-5|NA
CASSFGQGPYEQYF
TGTGCCAGCAGTTTTGGACAGGGGCCCTACGAGCAGTACTTC
>TRBD1|TRBJ2-7|TRBV6-1|many
CASNPGGSYEQYF
TGTGCCAGCAACCCAGGGGGCTCCTACGAGCAGTACTTC
>NA|TRBJ1-3|TRBV28|many
CASSPTLEAPRGAIYF
TGTGCCAGCAGTCCGACCTTGGAGGCACCGCGGGGAGCCATATATTTT
>NA|TRBJ2-7|TRBV20-1|many
CSAESLSSYEQYF
TGCAGTGCGGAATCGTTGAGCTCCTACGAGCAGTACTTC
>NA|TRBJ1-1|TRBV28|many
CASSFVAALNTEAFF
TGTGCCAGCAGTTTTGTCGCAGCATTGAACACTGAAGCTTTCTTT
>TRBD1|TRBJ1-1|TRBV11-2|many
CASSRKGTGLMNTEAFF
TGTGCCAGCAGCCGTAAAGGGACAGGTCTTATGAACACTGAAGCTTTCTTT
>TRBD1|TRBJ2-2|TRBV13|many
CASSRPGTGNTGELFF
TGTGCCAGCAGCCGGCCCGGGACAGGGAACACCGGGGAGCTGTTTTTT
>NA|TRBJ2-5|TRBV24-1|NA
CATSDSGTLATQYF
TGTGCCACCAGTGATTCCGGGACCCTAGCGACCCAGTACTTC
>NA|TRBJ2-7|TRBV11-2|many
CASSLEARTSYEQYF
TGTGCCAGCAGCTTGGAGGCCAGGACGTCCTACGAGCAGTACTTC
>TRBD2|TRBJ2-6|TRBV10-3|many
CAISEFRGGSSGANVLTF
TGTGCCATCAGTGAGTTTCGGGGCGGGAGCTCTGGGGCCAACGTCCTGACTTTC
>TRBD2|TRBJ2-3|TRBV29-1|many
CSVVGTSGTTDTQYF
TGCAGCGTTGTTGGGACTAGCGGCACCACAGATACGCAGTATTTT
>NA|TRBJ1-1|TRBV20-1|NA
CSARHLANTEAFF
TGCAGTGCTAGACACCTGGCGAACACTGAAGCTTTCTTT
>NA|TRBJ2-4|TRBV9|few
CASSVEAEPLPGYIQYF
TGTGCCAGCAGCGTAGAGGCAGAACCTCTGCCGGGGTACATTCAGTACTTC
>TRBD2|TRBJ2-5|TRBV9|many
CASSVGTSRETQYF
TGTGCCAGCAGCGTGGGGACTAGCCGGGAGACCCAGTACTTC
>TRBD1|TRBJ2-3|TRBV7-2|many
CASSLGDSATDTQYF
TGTGCCAGCAGCTTAGGGGACAGTGCCACAGATACGCAGTATTTT
>NA|TRBJ1-1|TRBV19|many
CASSIGRGTEAFF
TGTGCCAGTAGTATAGGACGGGGCACTGAAGCTTTCTTT
>NA|TRBJ1-1|TRBV7-2|many
CASSLPTVGRENTEAFF
TGTGCCAGCAGCTTACCGACAGTGGGGCGGGAGAACACTGAAGCTTTCTTT
>NA|TRBJ2-5|TRBV11-2|many
CASSATRAKETQYF
TGTGCCAGCAGCGCAACACGGGCCAAAGAGACCCAGTACTTC
>NA|TRBJ2-2|TRBV6-5|many
CASSYLTLNTGELFF
TGTGCCAGCAGTTATTTGACACTTAACACCGGGGAGCTGTTTTTT
>NA|TRBJ2-7|TRBV7-6|many
CASSSPSGLGDEQYF
TGTGCCAGCAGCTCCCCGTCCGGGCTGGGCGACGAGCAGTACTTC
>NA|TRBJ2-5|TRBV19|NA
CASSIDPGGQETQYF
TGTGCCAGTAGTATAGATCCGGGCGGCCAAGAGACCCAGTACTTC
>TRBD1|TRBJ1-2|TRBV7-2|NA
CASRFAGQGHGYTF
TGTGCCAGCAGATTCGCCGGACAGGGGCATGGCTACACCTTC
>NA|TRBJ1-1|TRBV12-3/TRBV12-4|many
CASSLFVQTEAFF
TGTGCCAGCAGTTTATTCGTCCAGACTGAAGCTTTCTTT
>NA|TRBJ2-5|TRBV11-2|NA
CASSLDQATVGETQYF
TGTGCCAGCAGCTTAGATCAGGCGACGGTGGGGGAGACCCAGTACTTC
>NA|TRBJ1-2|TRBV20-1|many
CSAAPGHLTYGYTF
TGCAGTGCTGCACCGGGACATCTCACCTATGGCTACACCTTC
>TRBD1|TRBJ2-7|TRBV27|NA
CASRMGQSSSYEQYF
TGTGCCAGCAGGATGGGACAGTCGAGCTCCTACGAGCAGTACTTC
>NA|TRBJ2-7|TRBV12-3/TRBV12-4|many
CASSPFPRENPSYEQYF
TGTGCCAGCAGTCCGTTCCCGCGAGAAAATCCCAGCTACGAGCAGTACTTC
>TRBD1|TRBJ1-1|TRBV5-1|many
CASSLEAGGTEAFF
TGCGCCAGCAGCTTGGAAGCAGGGGGCACTGAAGCTTTCTTT
>NA|TRBJ1-5|TRBV3-1|few
CASSQDLGYDPQHF
TGTGCCAGCAGCCAAGATCTGGGGTATGATCCCCAGCATTTT
>TRBD1|TRBJ1-2|TRBV28|many
CASSSLAGQLNYGYTF
TGTGCCAGCAGTTCTCTCGCGGGACAGCTAAACTATGGCTACACCTTC
>NA|TRBJ1-1|TRBV6-1|few
CASRGTMNTEAFF
TGTGCCAGCAGGGGGACCATGAACACTGAAGCTTTCTTT
>TRBD1|TRBJ1-5|TRBV28|many
CASSLGDREHQPQHF
TGTGCCAGCAGTTTAGGGGACAGGGAGCATCAGCCCCAGCATTTT
>TRBD1|TRBJ2-2|TRBV24-1|many
CATSPPTGANTGELFF
TGTGCCACCAGTCCCCCGACAGGGGCTAACACCGGGGAGCTGTTTTTT
>NA|TRBJ1-1|TRBV10-2|many
CASSDGVLNTEAFF
TGCGCCAGCAGTGATGGGGTATTGAACACTGAAGCTTTCTTT